This T cell receptor (beta chain) derives from a study of T cells after yellow fever vaccination. V gave up 3 bases and J gave up 7 bases, with 12 bases separating them. Germline assignment: CDR1 SGHDN and CDR2 FVKESK. There are 14 residues in the CDR3. There are a few counts of this clonotype. TCRdb processed the 5' RACE reads anew with MiXCR; each CDR3 protein has one entry. The sample consists of about 320,000 distinct CDR3 sequences, roughly an eighth of them appearing once. The clonotype was recovered from a man younger than 30 who received the YFV17D yellow fever vaccine. V is TRBV14 and J is TRBJ1-4; D might be TRBD1 (6 bases). The sequencing here drew on CD4+ T cells sorted from PBMCs, taken 15 days after the yellow fever booster vaccination. Here the CDR3 reads CASSHGGQIEKLFF. In DNA, the CDR3 is TGTGCCAGCAGCCACGGGGGGCAAATTGAAAAACTGTTTTTT.